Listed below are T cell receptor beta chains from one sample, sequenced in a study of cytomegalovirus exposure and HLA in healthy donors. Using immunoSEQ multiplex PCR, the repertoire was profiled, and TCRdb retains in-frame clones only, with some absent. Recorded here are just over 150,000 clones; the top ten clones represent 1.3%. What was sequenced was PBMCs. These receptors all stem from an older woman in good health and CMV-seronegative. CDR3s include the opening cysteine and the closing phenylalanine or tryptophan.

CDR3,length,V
CASRRGSREQYF,12,TRBV6-5
CASSGGTGENEQFF,14,TRBV2
CASSSVRSSTDTQYF,15,TRBV5-1
CASSKRSKETQYF,13,TRBV19
CASSTGLASYEQYF,14,TRBV5-4
CASSQGGQGATRNTGELFF,19,TRBV4-3
CASSLGPFSYEQYF,14,TRBV5-8
CASSYGGSYEQYF,13,TRBV27
CASSLVLAGGDYEQYF,16,TRBV7-6
CASRERNSNQPQHF,14,TRBV19
CATSRDPATNEKLFF,15,TRBV15
CASSLGQGAFGELFF,15,TRBV5-1
CASSLGQEYSPLHF,14,TRBV5-6
CASSYSPRGDEKLFF,15,TRBV6-5
CASSGRTGQNTEAFF,15,TRBV9
CASSDQGSYNEQFF,14,TRBV5-1
CASSEPPWSGRGNSPLHF,18,TRBV6-1
CASTGQGVTLHF,12,TRBV6-1
CATSAPGTGSDGYTF,15,TRBV15
CAISEEGFANSPLHF,15,TRBV10-3
CASSSTGANVLTF,13,TRBV5-1
CASSGRGRAEQYF,13,TRBV6-1
CASSLELGGFEKLFF,15,TRBV5-1
CASSFDSTVAGELFF,15,TRBV7-3
CASSFPGLGGQTQYF,15,TRBV7-2
CASSDRAHSGNTIYF,15,TRBV9
CASTTRGSGTYEQYF,15,TRBV6-5
CAWGTRGGEAFF,12,TRBV30
CASSPNLLTSGSLYEQYF,18,TRBV7-9
CASSMPGQGTYEQYF,15,TRBV19
CASSRTSGRAPISYEQYF,18,TRBV27
CASSPDRESEKLFF,14,TRBV5-1
CASSVRDSLNQPQHF,15,TRBV5-8
CASSSLGLPGFGETQYF,17,TRBV7-2
CASSLIPGTSGYNEQFF,17,TRBV7-8
CASSFPLNPYEQYF,14,TRBV11-2
CASSLGGRGRETQYF,15,TRBV7-9
CASRDYRTEAFF,12,TRBV6-5
CASSSGRGTSEAFF,14,TRBV7-2
CASSLATSGSTDTQYF,16,TRBV5-4
CASSQGLAGVYEQYF,15,TRBV4-1
CASSARTGEDNQPQHF,16,TRBV2
CATGKDIYNSPLHF,14,TRBV2
CATSGGQDGYTF,12,TRBV10-3
CASSLWTGEQYF,12,TRBV7-9
CASSLTGQGSPEAFF,15,TRBV11-2
CASSLGGTGGETQYF,15,TRBV5-1
CASSVGGADQPQHF,14,TRBV2
CASSLEAGINEQYF,14,TRBV7-2
CASSLDPPEPQHF,13,TRBV11-2
CASSIELNTGELFF,14,TRBV19
CASRRQGNYEQYF,13,TRBV19
CASSGTGTEAFF,12,TRBV2